The T cell receptor (beta chain) under discussion was sequenced for a study of T cell responses to AZD1222 COVID-19 vaccine (dated by TCRdb to about 2021). With respect to the entire study: TCR sequencing covered fewer than 250 trial participants: 200 to 220 given two doses of AZD1222 and around 26 given two doses of MenACWY control vaccine. Trial participants were enrolled into age subgroups of 18-55, 56-69 and 70-plus years, which contained about 150, 28 and 57 TCR-sequenced participants, respectively. General study outcomes and caveats: Participants were mostly white British, with more females than males. The authors suggested clonal diversity may have been underestimated. Spike-specific TCR breadth and depth rose significantly after two AZD1222 doses compared with day 0 and with MenACWY recipients. CD4 TCRs associated with the vaccine covered the entire spike protein, and the dominant responses were in regions 160-218 and 743-854. The 56-69-year group was small, and its depth increase did not reach significance, likely because of low power. Because no day 14 peak-response samples were available, the repertoires could be characterized only after the peak T cell response. Reportedly, almost half of the unique spike-specific TCRs recognized epitopes lying outside the regions that are mutated in the B.1.351 and B.1.1.7 variants. Conclusions about previously exposed vaccinees were limited because only 6 or 7 AZD1222 recipients were SARS-CoV-2 seropositive at baseline.

Sample time point, as interpreted from the label and publication: about 28 days (+/-7) after the second vaccine dose. AZD1222 recipients whose second dose came at about 4 weeks and those whose second dose came at about 12 weeks were combined into one group, since spike-specific TCR depth and breadth did not differ between the two schedules. Vaccinee samples came from UK trials COV001 and COV002, including a single-blind randomized controlled phase 2/3 trial of AZD1222 (ChAdOx1 nCoV-19) in healthy adults. For TCRbeta chain sequencing, PBMC samples were collected from trial participants at day 0 and at day 28 after the second dose. In regard to this clone: What antigen it recognizes has not been identified. No base quality information exists; no much larger clone differs at one position.

The CDR3 regions of human TCRbeta chains were analyzed by immunosequencing. From the authors' description of their analysis: TCRs in the repertoires were compared against a reference library of SARS-CoV-2-specific TCRs that had been generated with the MIRA antigen-specificity platform. Breadth was defined as the fraction of unique TCRs that were SARS-CoV-2-associated, and depth was defined as the fraction of total T cells that were SARS-CoV-2-associated. Using the MIRA data, each spike-specific TCR was assigned both to the spike region to which the TCR was reactive and to a CD4 or CD8 class. Log10-transformed breadth and depth values were compared by one-way ANOVA with Sidak's multiple comparisons tests. TCRdb re-hosts the immuneACCESS table, in-frame sequences only. Its copies lack some clones; in the studies checked, an unresolved V gene accounts for under half of them, and the cause for the rest is not known. The V and J calls and the clone size are those of that table, but D and trimming were determined from the DNA. The sample table holds approximately 89,000 clones, of which 85% to 90% were seen once. The top ten clones comprise 5.6% of the sample.

The germline ends are 10 bases apart after V is trimmed by 1 base and J by 6 bases. CDR1 and CDR2 were assigned from the germline V gene (reference sequence) as GTSNPN and SVGIG. The CDR3 goes from the cysteine to the phenylalanine over 13 residues. The kept DNA is CDR3 alone, 39 bases in frame from the first base. The sequences come from peripheral blood, collected 28 days after the second AZD1222 dose. The clonotype originates from an adult who received the AZD1222 COVID-19 vaccine. Recombination connected TRBV30 to TRBJ1-5; D gene: possibly TRBD1, on 5 matching bases. CDR3 loop: CAWSGTQRQPQHF. The DNA sequence reads TGTGCCTGGAGTGGGACACAACGTCAGCCCCAGCATTTT.